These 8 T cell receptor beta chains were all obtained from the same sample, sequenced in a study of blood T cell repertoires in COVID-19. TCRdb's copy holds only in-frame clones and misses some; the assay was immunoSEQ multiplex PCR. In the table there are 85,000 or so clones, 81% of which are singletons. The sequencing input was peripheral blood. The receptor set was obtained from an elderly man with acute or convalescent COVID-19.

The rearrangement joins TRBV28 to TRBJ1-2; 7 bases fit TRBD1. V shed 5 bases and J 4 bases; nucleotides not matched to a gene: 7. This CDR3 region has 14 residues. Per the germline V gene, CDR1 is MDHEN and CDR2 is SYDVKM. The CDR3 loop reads CASSETGPFYGYTF. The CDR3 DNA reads TGTGCCAGCAGTGAGACAGGGCCCTTCTATGGCTACACCTTC.

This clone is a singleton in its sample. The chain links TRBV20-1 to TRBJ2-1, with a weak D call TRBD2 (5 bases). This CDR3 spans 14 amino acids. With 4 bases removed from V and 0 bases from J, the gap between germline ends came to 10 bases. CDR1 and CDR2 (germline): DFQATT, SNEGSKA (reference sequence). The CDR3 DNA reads TGCAGTGCTATTGAGCGGAGCTCCTACAATGAGCAGTTCTTC. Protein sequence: CSAIERSSYNEQFF.

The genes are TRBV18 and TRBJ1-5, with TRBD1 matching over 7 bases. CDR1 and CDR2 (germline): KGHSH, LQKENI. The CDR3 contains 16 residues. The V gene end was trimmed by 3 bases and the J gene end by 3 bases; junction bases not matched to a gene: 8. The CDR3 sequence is CASSPPGQSPNQPQHF. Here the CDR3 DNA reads TGTGCCAGCTCACCCCCGGGACAGAGCCCCAATCAGCCCCAGCATTTT.

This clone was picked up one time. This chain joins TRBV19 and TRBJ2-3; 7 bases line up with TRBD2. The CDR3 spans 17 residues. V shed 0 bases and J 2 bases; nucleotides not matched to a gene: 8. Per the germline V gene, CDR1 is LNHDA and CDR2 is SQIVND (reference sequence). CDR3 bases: TGTGCCAGTAGTATAGATCACCTAGCGGCCATCACAGATACGCAGTATTTT. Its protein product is CASSIDHLAAITDTQYF.

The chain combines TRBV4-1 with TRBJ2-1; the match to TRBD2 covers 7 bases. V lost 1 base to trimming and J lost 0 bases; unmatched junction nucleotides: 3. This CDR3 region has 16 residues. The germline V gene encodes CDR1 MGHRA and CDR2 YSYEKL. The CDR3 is CASSQGGGSSYNEQFF. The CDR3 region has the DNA TGCGCCAGCAGCCAAGGGGGAGGGAGCTCCTACAATGAGCAGTTCTTC.

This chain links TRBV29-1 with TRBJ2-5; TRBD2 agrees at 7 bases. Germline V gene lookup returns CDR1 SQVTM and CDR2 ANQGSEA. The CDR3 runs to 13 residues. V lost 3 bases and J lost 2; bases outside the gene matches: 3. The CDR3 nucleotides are TGCAGCGTTGAGGCTAGCGGTCAAGAGACCCAGTACTTC. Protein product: CSVEASGQETQYF.

The CDR3 spells CASSRRGNTEAFF. CDR3 in DNA: TGTGCCAGCAGTCGGAGGGGAAACACTGAAGCTTTCTTT. The genes are TRBV7-3 and TRBJ1-1; D might be TRBD1 (5 bases). The CDR3 extends over 13 amino acids. CDR1 and CDR2 (germline): SGHTA, FQGTGA. V was shortened by 6 bases and J by 2 bases, with 10 bases between the two germline ends.

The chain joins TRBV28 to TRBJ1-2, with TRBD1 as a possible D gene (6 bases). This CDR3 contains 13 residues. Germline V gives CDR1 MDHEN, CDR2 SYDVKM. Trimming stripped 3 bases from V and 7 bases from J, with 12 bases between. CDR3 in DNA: TGTGCCAGCAGTTTCAGGGGTAATGCTGGCTACACCTTC. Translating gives CASSFRGNAGYTF.